The sequence of this TCR beta chain was determined in a study of vaccination effects on CD4 cells after COVID-19. Looked up from germline, CDR1 is MNHNS and CDR2 is SASEGT. The CDR3 contains 12 residues. The V end was cut by 3 bases, the J end by 9 bases, with 10 bases between. Once cultured for more than nine days, the cells underwent separation to obtain CD4+ T cells. Participants were given two doses of BNT162b2 or mRNA-1273 vaccine. On this clone: Its antigen remains unknown.

Clones were read by immunoSEQ multiplex PCR, and TCRdb kept only the in-frame ones, dropping some. Among over 9,000 clones listed, about three quarters were seen once. This clonotype originated in a human donor who received a COVID-19 vaccine. The chain employs TRBV6-1 and TRBJ2-3; D not certain. The specimen comprised CD4+ T cells from PBMCs cultured without peptide, sampled after COVID-19 vaccination. CDR3 sequence reads: CASSDSLFTQYF. The DNA for the CDR3 is TGTGCCAGCAGTGATTCCCTATTCACGCAGTATTTT.